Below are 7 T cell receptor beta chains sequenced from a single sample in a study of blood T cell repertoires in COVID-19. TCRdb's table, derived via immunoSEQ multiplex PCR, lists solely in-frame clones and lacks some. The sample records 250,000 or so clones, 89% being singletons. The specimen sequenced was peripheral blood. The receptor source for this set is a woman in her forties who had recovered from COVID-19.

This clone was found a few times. The CDR3 bases are TGTGCCTGGAGTGTAACCAGGGATGGCTACACCTTC. Encoded protein: CAWSVTRDGYTF. The rearrangement links TRBV30 to TRBJ1-2, with TRBD1 as a possible D gene (5 bases). Trimming left V 0 bases short and J 6 bases short, with 8 bases between. Germline V lookup: CDR1 GTSNPN, CDR2 SVGIG (reference sequence). CDR3 size: 12 residues.

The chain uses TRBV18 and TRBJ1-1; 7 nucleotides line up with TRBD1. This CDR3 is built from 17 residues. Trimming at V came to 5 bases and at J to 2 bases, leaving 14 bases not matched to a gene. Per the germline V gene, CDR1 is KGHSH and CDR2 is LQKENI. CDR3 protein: CASSSPGQSFLNTEAFF. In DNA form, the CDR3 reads TGTGCCAGCTCATCCCCGGGACAGAGCTTTCTCAACACTGAAGCTTTCTTT. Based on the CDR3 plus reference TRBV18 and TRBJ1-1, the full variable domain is NAGVMQNPRHLVRRRGQEARLRCSPMKGHSHVYWYRQLPEEGLKFMVYLQKENIIDESGMPKERFSAEFPKEGPSILRIQQVVRGDSAAYFCASSSPGQSFLNTEAFFGQGTRLTVV.

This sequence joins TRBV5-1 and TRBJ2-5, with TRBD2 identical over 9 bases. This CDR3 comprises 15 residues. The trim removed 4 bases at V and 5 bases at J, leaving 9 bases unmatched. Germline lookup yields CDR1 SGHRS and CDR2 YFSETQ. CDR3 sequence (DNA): TGCGCCAGCAGCCCATTAGCGGGAGCGGAGGAGACCCAGTACTTC. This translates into CASSPLAGAEETQYF.

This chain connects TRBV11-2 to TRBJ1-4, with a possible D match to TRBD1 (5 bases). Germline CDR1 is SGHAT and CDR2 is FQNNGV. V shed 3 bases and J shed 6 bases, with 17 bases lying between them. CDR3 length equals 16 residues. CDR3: CASSLRPAGPYEKLFF. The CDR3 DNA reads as TGTGCCAGCAGCTTGAGGCCTGCAGGGCCTTATGAAAAACTGTTTTTT.

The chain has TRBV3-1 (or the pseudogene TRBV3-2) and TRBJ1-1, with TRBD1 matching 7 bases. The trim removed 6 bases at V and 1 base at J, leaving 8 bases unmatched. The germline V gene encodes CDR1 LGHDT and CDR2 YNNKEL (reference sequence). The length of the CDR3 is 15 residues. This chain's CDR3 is CASRIQGTANTEAFF. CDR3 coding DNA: TGTGCCAGCAGAATACAGGGGACGGCGAACACTGAAGCTTTCTTT.

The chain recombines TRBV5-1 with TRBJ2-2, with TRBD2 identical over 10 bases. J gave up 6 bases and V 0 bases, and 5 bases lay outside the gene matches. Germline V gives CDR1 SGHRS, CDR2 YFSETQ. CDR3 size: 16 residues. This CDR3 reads CASSLVAGGTPGELFF. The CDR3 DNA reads TGCGCCAGCAGCTTGGTAGCGGGAGGAACCCCCGGGGAGCTGTTTTTT. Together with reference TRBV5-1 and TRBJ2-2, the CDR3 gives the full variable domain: KAGVTQTPRYLIKTRGQQVTLSCSPISGHRSVSWYQQTPGQGLQFLFEYFSETQRNKGNFPGRFSGRQFSNSRSEMNVSTLELGDSALYLCASSLVAGGTPGELFFGEGSRLTVL.

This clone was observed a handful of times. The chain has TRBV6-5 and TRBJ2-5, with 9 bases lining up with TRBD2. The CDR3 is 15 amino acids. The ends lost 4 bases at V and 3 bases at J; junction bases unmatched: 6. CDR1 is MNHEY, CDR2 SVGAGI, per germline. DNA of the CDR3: TGTGCCAGCAGTTTCTTGTCTAGCGGGAAAGAGACCCAGTACTTC. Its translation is CASSFLSSGKETQYF.